A selection of T cell receptor beta chains follows, all from one sample in a study of CD8+CD57+ T cells in acquired aplastic anemia. TCRdb reprocessed the reads with MiXCR, giving one entry per CDR3 protein. This table holds hundreds of thousands of distinct CDR3 sequences, 60% to 80% found once. The specimen was sorted CD4+, CD8+, or CD8+CD57+ T cells (not recorded which) from PBMCs. These receptors were obtained from a human donor in good health, serving as a control. Both conserved end residues are part of each CDR3. The D gene is left open where the match is weak. Some rows mark clone size as missing; the rest say once, few, many or name a class of expanded clone.

j_call: TRBJ2-5; v_call: TRBV7-9; d_call: .; clone_size: .; cdr3_aa: CASSHSAEETQYF; cdr3_nt: TGTGCCAGCAGCCACTCGGCAGAAGAGACCCAGTACTTC
j_call: TRBJ2-7; v_call: TRBV4-3; d_call: .; clone_size: many; cdr3_aa: CASSPRGYAYEQYF; cdr3_nt: TGCGCCAGCAGCCCGCGGGGATACGCCTACGAGCAGTACTTC
j_call: TRBJ2-6; v_call: TRBV2; d_call: TRBD2; clone_size: .; cdr3_aa: CASSITSGGAMSGANVLTF; cdr3_nt: TGTGCCAGTAGTATAACGTCGGGGGGAGCCATGTCTGGGGCCAACGTCCTGACTTTC
j_call: TRBJ2-1; v_call: TRBV29-1; d_call: TRBD2; clone_size: .; cdr3_aa: CSAPGTSGGNNEQFF; cdr3_nt: TGCAGCGCACCCGGGACTAGCGGGGGAAACAATGAGCAGTTCTTC
j_call: TRBJ1-2; v_call: TRBV20-1; d_call: .; clone_size: .; cdr3_aa: CSARRGVDTDYGYTF; cdr3_nt: TGCAGTGCTAGAAGGGGGGTTGACACTGACTATGGCTACACCTTC
j_call: TRBJ2-6; v_call: TRBV2; d_call: .; clone_size: .; cdr3_aa: CASSRSSAGAIVLTF; cdr3_nt: TGTGCCAGCAGCAGATCGAGCGCTGGGGCCATCGTCCTGACTTTC
j_call: TRBJ1-4; v_call: TRBV20-1; d_call: .; clone_size: .; cdr3_aa: CSAGRGGPLNEKLFF; cdr3_nt: TGCAGTGCTGGGCGGGGGGGCCCCTTAAATGAAAAACTGTTTTTT
j_call: TRBJ1-5; v_call: TRBV5-4; d_call: .; clone_size: .; cdr3_aa: CASSQAGRQQPQHF; cdr3_nt: TGTGCCAGCAGCCAGGCAGGGCGTCAGCAGCCCCAGCATTTT
j_call: TRBJ1-6; v_call: TRBV7-7; d_call: .; clone_size: few; cdr3_aa: CASSLGGDSPLHF; cdr3_nt: TGTGCCAGCAGCTTAGGTGGAGACTCACCCCTCCACTTT
j_call: TRBJ1-4; v_call: TRBV11-2; d_call: .; clone_size: few; cdr3_aa: CASTSGLAGVKLFF; cdr3_nt: TGTGCCAGCACCTCAGGGCTAGCGGGAGTCAAACTGTTTTTT
j_call: TRBJ1-2; v_call: TRBV6-1; d_call: TRBD1; clone_size: .; cdr3_aa: CASSHRDRGDYGYTF; cdr3_nt: TGTGCCAGCAGCCACCGGGACAGGGGGGACTATGGCTACACCTTC
j_call: TRBJ2-1; v_call: TRBV20-1; d_call: TRBD1; clone_size: .; cdr3_aa: CSAIPGQGSATNEQFF; cdr3_nt: TGCAGTGCTATACCGGGACAGGGAAGCGCAACTAATGAGCAGTTCTTC
j_call: TRBJ1-1; v_call: TRBV5-5; d_call: .; clone_size: many; cdr3_aa: CASSFRGRDTEAFF; cdr3_nt: TGTGCCAGCAGCTTTCGGGGGCGGGACACTGAAGCTTTCTTT
j_call: TRBJ2-1; v_call: TRBV4-3; d_call: .; clone_size: many; cdr3_aa: CASSQDTYNEQFF; cdr3_nt: TGCGCCAGCAGCCAAGACACCTACAATGAGCAGTTCTTC
j_call: TRBJ1-2; v_call: TRBV19; d_call: .; clone_size: many; cdr3_aa: CASSHRGTQNYGYTF; cdr3_nt: TGTGCCAGTAGTCATAGGGGGACCCAGAACTATGGCTACACCTTC
j_call: TRBJ2-7; v_call: TRBV9; d_call: TRBD1; clone_size: .; cdr3_aa: CASSRTGGDYEQYF; cdr3_nt: TGTGCCAGCAGCCGGACAGGGGGAGACTACGAGCAGTACTTC
j_call: TRBJ2-7; v_call: TRBV6-6; d_call: TRBD1; clone_size: few; cdr3_aa: CASSYSRDRYEQYF; cdr3_nt: TGTGCTAGCAGTTACAGCCGGGACAGATACGAGCAGTACTTC
j_call: TRBJ2-5; v_call: TRBV10-3; d_call: .; clone_size: .; cdr3_aa: CAISGLRGTSSQETQYF; cdr3_nt: TGTGCCATCAGTGGGTTACGAGGGACATCTTCTCAAGAGACCCAGTACTTC
j_call: TRBJ2-2; v_call: TRBV7-2; d_call: .; clone_size: few; cdr3_aa: CASSPAGGTGELFF; cdr3_nt: TGTGCCAGCAGCCCAGCGGGCGGTACCGGGGAGCTGTTTTTT
j_call: TRBJ2-5; v_call: TRBV5-5; d_call: .; clone_size: .; cdr3_aa: CASSLGAPGETQYF; cdr3_nt: TGTGCCAGCAGCCTAGGGGCTCCCGGGGAGACCCAGTACTTC
j_call: TRBJ2-2; v_call: TRBV5-5; d_call: .; clone_size: .; cdr3_aa: CASSVLERWGTGELFF; cdr3_nt: TGTGCCAGCAGCGTGTTAGAACGTTGGGGCACCGGGGAGCTGTTTTTT
j_call: TRBJ2-2; v_call: TRBV7-2; d_call: .; clone_size: many; cdr3_aa: CASSLVPGPGDTGELFF; cdr3_nt: TGTGCCAGCAGCTTAGTTCCTGGCCCGGGCGACACCGGGGAGCTGTTTTTT
j_call: TRBJ1-6; v_call: TRBV5-1; d_call: .; clone_size: .; cdr3_aa: CASSVAAGNNSPLHF; cdr3_nt: TGCGCCAGCAGTGTGGCGGCCGGGAATAATTCACCCCTCCACTTT
j_call: TRBJ1-1; v_call: TRBV19; d_call: .; clone_size: few; cdr3_aa: CASSIVAENTEAFF; cdr3_nt: TGTGCCAGTAGTATAGTGGCGGAGAACACTGAAGCTTTCTTT
j_call: TRBJ1-2; v_call: TRBV20-1; d_call: TRBD1; clone_size: .; cdr3_aa: CSASPGGFPRYTF; cdr3_nt: TGCAGTGCTAGCCCAGGGGGCTTTCCCCGCTACACCTTC